This is a list of T cell receptor beta chains from one sample in a study of regulatory T cells in long-lasting Graves disease. From the multiplex PCR reads, TCRdb called clonotypes with MiXCR, one entry per CDR3 protein. This table has hundreds of thousands of distinct CDR3 sequences, 15% to 17% appearing once. The sample in question was peripheral blood mononuclear cells (PBMCs), obtained at new diagnosis, from a patient treated with antithyroid drugs. Receptors were obtained from a female donor with Graves disease. Each CDR3 is given without its conserved first and last residue. Not all rows give a size; the values are once, few, many and, for expanded clones, a class.

size | J | V | CDR3
many | TRBJ1-2 | TRBV4-1 | ASSQEVVGGVYGYT
many | TRBJ1-1 | TRBV3-1 | ASSQDNRGRVFF
many | TRBJ2-3 | TRBV7-2 | ASSLARRTSRLPTSSTDTQY
NA | TRBJ2-7 | TRBV3-1 | ASSHRTGVRDEQY
many | TRBJ2-4 | TRBV3-1 | ASSPGTLKNIQY
many | TRBJ2-3 | TRBV28 | ASSFPPRQSRDPDTQY
many | TRBJ1-5 | TRBV6-1 | ASKGPLYSNQPQH
NA | TRBJ1-6 | TRBV18 | ASSRVGNSPLH
many | TRBJ1-2 | TRBV27 | ASSFPGGGGYT
many | TRBJ2-1 | TRBV29-1 | SVVRRGLAGSGEQF
many | TRBJ2-1 | TRBV11-2 | ASSQDTAGGYNEQF
many | TRBJ1-4 | TRBV10-3 | AISVGGGTNEKLF
many | TRBJ1-4 | TRBV5-1 | ASSRTANKKLF
many | TRBJ1-2 | TRBV29-1 | SVEDLSGAIHT
many | TRBJ1-2 | TRBV7-9 | ASSLGESGYT
NA | TRBJ1-2 | TRBV2 | ASSLMASESVYGYT
many | TRBJ2-7 | TRBV28 | ASSDRKSSYEQY
many | TRBJ2-1 | TRBV7-9 | ASSFARGAGGSYNEQF
few | TRBJ1-1 | TRBV7-9 | ASSFTAAVNTEAF
many | TRBJ2-5 | TRBV6-2/TRBV6-3 | ASLDRTVYQETQY
NA | TRBJ2-7 | TRBV12-3/TRBV12-4 | ASSHSYYEQY
many | TRBJ2-3 | TRBV10-3 | ATQAGVDTQY
many | TRBJ2-1 | TRBV3-1 | ASSQDRDDYNEQF
many | TRBJ2-7 | TRBV28 | ASSSPAGTGERNEQY
many | TRBJ1-2 | TRBV5-1 | ASSLASLGYGYT
NA | TRBJ2-1 | TRBV12-3/TRBV12-4 | ASQLVGTNDEQF
many | TRBJ1-1 | TRBV12-3/TRBV12-4 | ASSGGLWDTEAF
many | TRBJ1-5 | TRBV6-1 | ASSEVVGFGNQPQH
many | TRBJ2-5 | TRBV9 | ASSVGGESGDQETQY
many | TRBJ2-7 | TRBV29-1 | SVVTGRAYEQY
once | TRBJ2-3 | TRBV20-1 | SASGGTLRGDTDTQY
NA | TRBJ2-1 | TRBV20-1 | SARRLAGYNEQF
many | TRBJ1-6 | TRBV4-1 | ASSQSDRSWGSPLH
many | TRBJ2-3 | TRBV5-1 | ASSLGDGGYTDTQY
many | TRBJ1-2 | TRBV7-2 | ASSPLGKAYT
many | TRBJ2-7 | TRBV20-1 | SARSLVRNEQY
NA | TRBJ1-1 | TRBV4-1 | ASSQGQGARLSSEAF
NA | TRBJ1-2 | TRBV29-1 | SVELFAVDGYT
many | TRBJ1-3 | TRBV10-3 | AISKAGESSGNTIY
few | TRBJ2-3 | TRBV20-1 | SARGDLSATDTQY
NA | TRBJ1-5 | TRBV4-2 | ASSQEGGAPQPQH
few | TRBJ2-1 | TRBV6-1 | ASQRTRNEQF
few | TRBJ2-1 | TRBV29-1 | SVGLAGYNEQF
many | TRBJ2-1 | TRBV12-3/TRBV12-4 | ASSLRSEQF
many | TRBJ2-1 | TRBV7-9 | ASSVRQGLYEQF
many | TRBJ1-1 | TRBV7-9 | ASSFPDRGGSQF
few | TRBJ1-4 | TRBV9 | ASSEGGATNEKLF
many | TRBJ1-1 | TRBV25-1 | ASSESIAGTEAF
NA | TRBJ1-3 | TRBV24-1 | ATSEPGQGHGNTIY
many | TRBJ1-2 | TRBV2 | ASSARDLANYGYT
many | TRBJ2-7 | TRBV19 | ASSPGTERAYEQY
NA | TRBJ2-3 | TRBV7-2 | ASSLVLAGSDTQY
many | TRBJ1-4 | TRBV5-6 | ASSLPWDRDRGEKLF
many | TRBJ1-3 | TRBV20-1 | SAPGRPSGNTIY
NA | TRBJ2-3 | TRBV9 | ASSAVSDTQY
many | TRBJ2-1 | TRBV7-9 | ASSFTSGTYNEQF
NA | TRBJ2-3 | TRBV12-3/TRBV12-4 | ASRLAGTQY